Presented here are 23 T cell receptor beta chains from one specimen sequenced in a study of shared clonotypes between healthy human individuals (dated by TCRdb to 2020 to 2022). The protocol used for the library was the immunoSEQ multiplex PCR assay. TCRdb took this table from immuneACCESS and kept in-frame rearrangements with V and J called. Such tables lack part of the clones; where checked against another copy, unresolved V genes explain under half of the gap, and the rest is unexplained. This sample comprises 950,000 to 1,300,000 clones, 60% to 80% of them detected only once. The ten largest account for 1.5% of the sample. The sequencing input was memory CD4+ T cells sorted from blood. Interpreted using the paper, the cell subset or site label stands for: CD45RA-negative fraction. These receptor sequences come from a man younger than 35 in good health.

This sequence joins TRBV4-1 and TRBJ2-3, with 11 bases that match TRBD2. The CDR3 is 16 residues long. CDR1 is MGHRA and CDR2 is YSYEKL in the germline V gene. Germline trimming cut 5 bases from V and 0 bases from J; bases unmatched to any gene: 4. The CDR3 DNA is TGCGCCAGCAGCGCCCGACTAGCGGGGAGCACAGATACGCAGTATTTT. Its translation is CASSARLAGSTDTQYF.

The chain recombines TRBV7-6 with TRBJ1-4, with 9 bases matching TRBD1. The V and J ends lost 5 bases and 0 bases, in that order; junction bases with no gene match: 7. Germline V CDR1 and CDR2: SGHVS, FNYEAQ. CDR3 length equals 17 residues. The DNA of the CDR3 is TGTGCCAGCAGCCGGACAGGGGACGTTGCAACTAATGAAAAACTGTTTTTT. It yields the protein CASSRTGDVATNEKLFF. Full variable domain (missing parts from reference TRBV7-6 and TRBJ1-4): GAGVSQSPRYKVTKRGQDVALRCDPISGHVSLYWYRQALGQGPEFLTYFNYEAQQDKSGLPNDRFSAERPEGSISTLTIQRTEQRDSAMYRCASSRTGDVATNEKLFFGSGTQLSVL.

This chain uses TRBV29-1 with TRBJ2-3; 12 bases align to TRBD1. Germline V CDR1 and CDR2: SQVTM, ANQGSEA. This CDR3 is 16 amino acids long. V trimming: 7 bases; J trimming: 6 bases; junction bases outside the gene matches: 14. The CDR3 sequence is CSAGSSRDRGPDTQYF. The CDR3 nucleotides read TGCAGCGCCGGATCGAGTAGGGACAGGGGGCCCGATACGCAGTATTTT.

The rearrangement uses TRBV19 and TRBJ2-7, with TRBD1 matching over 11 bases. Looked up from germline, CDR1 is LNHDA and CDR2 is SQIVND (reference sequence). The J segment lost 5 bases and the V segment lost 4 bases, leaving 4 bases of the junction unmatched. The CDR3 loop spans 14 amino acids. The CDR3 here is CASSTGDRGNEQYF. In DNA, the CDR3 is TGTGCCAGTAGTACGGGGGACAGGGGGAACGAGCAGTACTTC.

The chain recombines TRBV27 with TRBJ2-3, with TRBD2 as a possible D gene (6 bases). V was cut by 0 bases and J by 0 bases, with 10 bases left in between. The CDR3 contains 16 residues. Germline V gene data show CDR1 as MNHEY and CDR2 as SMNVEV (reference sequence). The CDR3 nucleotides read TGTGCCAGCAGTTTATCGATGGGGGGAAGCACAGATACGCAGTATTTT. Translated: CASSLSMGGSTDTQYF.

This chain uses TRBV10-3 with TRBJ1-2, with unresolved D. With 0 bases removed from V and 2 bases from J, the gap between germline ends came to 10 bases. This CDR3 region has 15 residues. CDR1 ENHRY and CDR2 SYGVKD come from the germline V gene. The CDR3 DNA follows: TGTGCCATCAGTGAGTCGTCATCTACCAACTATGGCTACACCTTC. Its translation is CAISESSSTNYGYTF.

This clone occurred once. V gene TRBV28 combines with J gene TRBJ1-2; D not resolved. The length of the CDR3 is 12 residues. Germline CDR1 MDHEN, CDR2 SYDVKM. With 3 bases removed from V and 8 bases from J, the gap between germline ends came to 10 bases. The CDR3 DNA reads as TGTGCCAGCAGTTTGGTCGCTAGGGGCTACACCTTC. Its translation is CASSLVARGYTF.

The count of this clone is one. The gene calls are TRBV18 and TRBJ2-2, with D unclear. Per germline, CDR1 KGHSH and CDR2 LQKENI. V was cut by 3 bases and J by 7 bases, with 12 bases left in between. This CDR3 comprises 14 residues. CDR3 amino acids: CASSPLPANGELFF. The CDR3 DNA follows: TGTGCCAGCTCACCCCTTCCCGCGAACGGGGAGCTGTTTTTT.

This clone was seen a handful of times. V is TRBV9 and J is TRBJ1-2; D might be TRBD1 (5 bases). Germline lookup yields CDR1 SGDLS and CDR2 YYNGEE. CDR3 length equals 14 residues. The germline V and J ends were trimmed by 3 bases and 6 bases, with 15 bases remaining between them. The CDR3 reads CASSAGLRVHGYTF. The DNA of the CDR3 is TGTGCCAGCAGCGCAGGGTTGCGAGTACATGGCTACACCTTC.

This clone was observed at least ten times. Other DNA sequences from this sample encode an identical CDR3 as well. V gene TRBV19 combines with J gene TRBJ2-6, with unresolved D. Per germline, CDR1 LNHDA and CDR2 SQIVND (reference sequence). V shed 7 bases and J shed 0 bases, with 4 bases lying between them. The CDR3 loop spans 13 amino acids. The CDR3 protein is CASNPSGANVLTF. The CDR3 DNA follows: TGTGCCAGTAATCCCTCTGGGGCCAACGTCCTGACTTTC.

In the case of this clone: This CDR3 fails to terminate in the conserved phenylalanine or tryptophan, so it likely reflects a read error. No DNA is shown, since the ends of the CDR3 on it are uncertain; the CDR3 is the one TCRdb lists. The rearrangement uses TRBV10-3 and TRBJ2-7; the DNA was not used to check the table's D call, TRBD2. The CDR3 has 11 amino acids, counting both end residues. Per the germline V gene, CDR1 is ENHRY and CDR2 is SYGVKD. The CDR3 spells CAISGGLAASL.

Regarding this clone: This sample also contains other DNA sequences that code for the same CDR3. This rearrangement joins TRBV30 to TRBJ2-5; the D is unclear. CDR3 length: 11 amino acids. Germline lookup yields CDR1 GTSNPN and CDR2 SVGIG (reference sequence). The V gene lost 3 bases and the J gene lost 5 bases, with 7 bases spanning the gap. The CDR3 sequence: CAWSVMETQYF. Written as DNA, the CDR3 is TGTGCCTGGAGCGTTATGGAGACCCAGTACTTC.

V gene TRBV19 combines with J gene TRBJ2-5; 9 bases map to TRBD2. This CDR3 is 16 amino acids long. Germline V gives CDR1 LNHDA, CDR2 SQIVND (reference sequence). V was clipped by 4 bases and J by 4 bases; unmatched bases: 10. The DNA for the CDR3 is TGTGCCAGTAGTACCGCCCTGGATAGCGGGAGAGAGACCCAGTACTTC. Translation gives CASSTALDSGRETQYF.

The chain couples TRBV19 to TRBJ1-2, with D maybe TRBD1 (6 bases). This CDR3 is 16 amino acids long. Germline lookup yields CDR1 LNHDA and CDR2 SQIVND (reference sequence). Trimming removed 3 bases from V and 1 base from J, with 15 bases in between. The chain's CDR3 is CASSILSAGVNYGYTF. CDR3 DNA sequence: TGTGCCAGTAGTATTCTCTCGGCAGGGGTTAACTATGGCTACACCTTC.

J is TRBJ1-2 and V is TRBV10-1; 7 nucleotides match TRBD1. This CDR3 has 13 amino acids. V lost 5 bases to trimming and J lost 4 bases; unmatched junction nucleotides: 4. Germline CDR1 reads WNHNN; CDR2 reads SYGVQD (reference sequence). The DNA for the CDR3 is TGCGCCAGCAGTCCACAGGGGACCTATGGCTACACCTTC. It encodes CASSPQGTYGYTF.

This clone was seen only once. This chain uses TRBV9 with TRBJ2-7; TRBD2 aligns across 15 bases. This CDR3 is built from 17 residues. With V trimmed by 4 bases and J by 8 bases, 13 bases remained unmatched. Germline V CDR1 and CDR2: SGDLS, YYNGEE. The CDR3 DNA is TGTGCCAGCAGCATCGGGACTAGCGGGAGGCCCATCACACAGCAGTACTTC. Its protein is CASSIGTSGRPITQQYF. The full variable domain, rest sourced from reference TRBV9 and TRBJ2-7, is DSGVTQTPKHLITATGQRVTLRCSPRSGDLSVYWYQQSLDQGLQFLIQYYNGEERAKGNILERFSAQQFPDLHSELNLSSLELGDSALYFCASSIGTSGRPITQQYFGPGTRLTVT.

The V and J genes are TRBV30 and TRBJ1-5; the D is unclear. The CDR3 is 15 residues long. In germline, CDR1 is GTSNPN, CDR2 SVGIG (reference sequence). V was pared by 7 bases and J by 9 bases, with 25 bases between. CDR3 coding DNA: TGTGCCTACCCCCCCCGGCAGCTCCCATCTTTGCCCCAGCATTTT. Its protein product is CAYPPRQLPSLPQHF.

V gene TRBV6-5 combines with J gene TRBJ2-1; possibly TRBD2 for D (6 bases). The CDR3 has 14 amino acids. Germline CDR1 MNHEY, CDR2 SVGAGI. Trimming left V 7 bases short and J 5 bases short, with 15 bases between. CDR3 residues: CASTNGGYNNEQFF. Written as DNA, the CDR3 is TGTGCCAGCACCAACGGAGGGTACAACAATGAGCAGTTCTTC.

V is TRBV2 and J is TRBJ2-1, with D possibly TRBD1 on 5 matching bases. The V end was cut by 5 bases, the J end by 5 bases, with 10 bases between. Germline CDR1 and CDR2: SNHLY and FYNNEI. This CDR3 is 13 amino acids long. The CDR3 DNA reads TGTGCCAGCAGTAGGGGATTCGACAATGAGCAGTTCTTC. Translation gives CASSRGFDNEQFF.

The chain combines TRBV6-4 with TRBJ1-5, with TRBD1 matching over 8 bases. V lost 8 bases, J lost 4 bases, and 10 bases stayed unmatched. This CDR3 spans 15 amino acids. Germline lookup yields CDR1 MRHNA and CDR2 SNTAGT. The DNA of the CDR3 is TGTGCCAGCCCCCACCAGGGGGCGCGAAATCAGCCCCAGCATTTT. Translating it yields CASPHQGARNQPQHF.

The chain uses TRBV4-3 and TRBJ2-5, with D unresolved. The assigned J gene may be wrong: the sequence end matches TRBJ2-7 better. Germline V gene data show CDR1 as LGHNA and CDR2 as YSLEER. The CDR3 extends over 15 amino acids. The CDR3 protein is CASSQDLAGLYEQYF. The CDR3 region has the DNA TGCGCCAGCAGCCAAGATTTGGCCGGGCTCTACGAGCAGTACTTC.

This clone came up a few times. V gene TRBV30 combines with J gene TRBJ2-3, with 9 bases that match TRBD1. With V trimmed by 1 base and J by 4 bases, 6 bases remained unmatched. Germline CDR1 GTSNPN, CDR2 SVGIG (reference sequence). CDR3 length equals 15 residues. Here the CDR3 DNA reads TGTGCCTGGAGTGAGTGGGGACAGGGAGCAGATACGCAGTATTTT. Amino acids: CAWSEWGQGADTQYF.

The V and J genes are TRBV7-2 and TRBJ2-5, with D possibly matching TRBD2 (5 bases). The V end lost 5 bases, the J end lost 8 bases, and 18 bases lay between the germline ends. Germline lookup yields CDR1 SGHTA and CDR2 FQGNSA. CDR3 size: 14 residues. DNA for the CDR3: TGTGCCAGCAGCCCAGGACTCGACTCAGCAACCCAGTACTTC. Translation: CASSPGLDSATQYF.